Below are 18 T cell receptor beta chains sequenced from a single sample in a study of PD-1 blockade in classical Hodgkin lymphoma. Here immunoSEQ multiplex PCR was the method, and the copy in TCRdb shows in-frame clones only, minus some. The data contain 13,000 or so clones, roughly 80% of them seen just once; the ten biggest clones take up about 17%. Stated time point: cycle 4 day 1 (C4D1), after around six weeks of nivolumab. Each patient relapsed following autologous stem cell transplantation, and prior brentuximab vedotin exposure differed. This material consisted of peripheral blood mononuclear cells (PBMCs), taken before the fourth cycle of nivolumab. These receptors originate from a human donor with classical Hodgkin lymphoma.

In DNA form, the CDR3 reads TGTGCCACCAGCAAGGAGTTCTCCTACAATGAGCAGTTCTTC. Residues: CATSKEFSYNEQFF. This chain uses TRBV15 with TRBJ2-1, with D unclear. There are 14 residues in the CDR3. Germline V gene lookup returns CDR1 LNHNV and CDR2 YYDKDF (reference sequence). Trimming removed 4 bases from V and 0 bases from J, with 7 bases in between.

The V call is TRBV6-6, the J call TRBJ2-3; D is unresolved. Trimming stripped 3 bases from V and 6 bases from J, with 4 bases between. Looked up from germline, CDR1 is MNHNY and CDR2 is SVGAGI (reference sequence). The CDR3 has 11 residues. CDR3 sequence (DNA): TGTGCCAGCAGTTATTTGGATACGCAGTATTTT. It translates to CASSYLDTQYF.

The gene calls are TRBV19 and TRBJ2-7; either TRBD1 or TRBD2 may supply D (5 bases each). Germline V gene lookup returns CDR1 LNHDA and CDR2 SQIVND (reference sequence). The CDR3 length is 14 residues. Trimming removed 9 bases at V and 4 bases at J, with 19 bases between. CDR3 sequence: CARASRGPSYEQYF. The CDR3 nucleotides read TGTGCCAGGGCTTCACGGGGACCGAGTTACGAGCAGTACTTC.

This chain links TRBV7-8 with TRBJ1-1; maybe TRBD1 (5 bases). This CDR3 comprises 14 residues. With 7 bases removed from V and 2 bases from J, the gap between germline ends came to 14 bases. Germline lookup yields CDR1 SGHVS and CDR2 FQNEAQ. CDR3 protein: CASTKGTGNTEAFF. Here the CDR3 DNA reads TGTGCCAGCACCAAGGGCACAGGCAACACTGAAGCTTTCTTT.

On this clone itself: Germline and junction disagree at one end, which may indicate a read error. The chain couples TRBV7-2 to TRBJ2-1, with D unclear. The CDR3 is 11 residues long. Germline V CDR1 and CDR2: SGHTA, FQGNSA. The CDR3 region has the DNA TGTGCCAGCAGCTTCGGGCCCAGAAGGGTCTTC. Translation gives CASSFGPRRVF.

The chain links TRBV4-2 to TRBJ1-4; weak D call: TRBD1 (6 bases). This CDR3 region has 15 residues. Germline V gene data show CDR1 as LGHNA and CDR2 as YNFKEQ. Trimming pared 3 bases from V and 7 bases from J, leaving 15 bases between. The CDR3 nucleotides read TGTGCCAGCAGCCAGGGGAGGGGGGAAGGTGAAAAACTGTTTTTT. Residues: CASSQGRGEGEKLFF.

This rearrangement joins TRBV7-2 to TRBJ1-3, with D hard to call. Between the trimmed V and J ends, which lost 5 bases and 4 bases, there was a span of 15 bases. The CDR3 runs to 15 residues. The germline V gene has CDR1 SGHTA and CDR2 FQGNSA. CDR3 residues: CASSPPEAAGNTIYF. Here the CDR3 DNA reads TGTGCCAGCAGCCCCCCCGAGGCAGCGGGAAACACCATATATTTT.

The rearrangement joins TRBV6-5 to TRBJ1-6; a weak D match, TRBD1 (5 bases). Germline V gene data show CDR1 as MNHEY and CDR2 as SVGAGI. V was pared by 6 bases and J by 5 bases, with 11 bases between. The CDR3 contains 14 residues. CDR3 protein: CASRKIGDNSPLHF. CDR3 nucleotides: TGTGCCAGCAGAAAAATAGGGGATAATTCACCCCTCCACTTT.

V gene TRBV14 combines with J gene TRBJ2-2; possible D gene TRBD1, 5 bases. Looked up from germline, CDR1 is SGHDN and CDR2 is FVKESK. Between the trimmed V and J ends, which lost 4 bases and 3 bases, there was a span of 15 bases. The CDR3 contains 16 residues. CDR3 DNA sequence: TGTGCCAGCAGCCCCCGTCCCAGGGTGGACACCGGGGAGCTGTTTTTT. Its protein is CASSPRPRVDTGELFF. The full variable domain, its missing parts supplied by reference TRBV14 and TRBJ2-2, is EAGVTQFPSHSVIEKGQTVTLRCDPISGHDNLYWYRRVMGKEIKFLLHFVKESKQDESGMPNNRFLAERTGGTYSTLKVQPAELEDSGVYFCASSPRPRVDTGELFFGEGSRLTVL.

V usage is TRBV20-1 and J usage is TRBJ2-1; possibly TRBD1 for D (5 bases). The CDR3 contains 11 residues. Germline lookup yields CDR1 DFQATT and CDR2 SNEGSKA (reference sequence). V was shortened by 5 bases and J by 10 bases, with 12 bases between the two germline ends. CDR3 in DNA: TGCAGTGCTGGCAGGGCAGGGGAGCAGTTCTTC. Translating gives CSAGRAGEQFF.

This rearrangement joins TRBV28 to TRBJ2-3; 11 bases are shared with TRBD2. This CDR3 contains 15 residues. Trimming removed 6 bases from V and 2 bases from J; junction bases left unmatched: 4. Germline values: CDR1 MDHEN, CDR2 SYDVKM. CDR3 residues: CASRSSGGLTDTQYF. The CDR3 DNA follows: TGTGCCAGCAGGTCTAGCGGGGGGCTCACAGATACGCAGTATTTT. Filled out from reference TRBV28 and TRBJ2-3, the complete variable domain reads DVKVTQSSRYLVKRTGEKVFLECVQDMDHENMFWYRQDPGLGLRLIYFSYDVKMKEKGDIPEGYSVSREKKERFSLILESASTNQTSMYLCASRSSGGLTDTQYFGPGTRLTVL.

CDR3 in amino acids: CASSQEVRTSPLHF. In DNA form, the CDR3 reads TGCGCCAGCAGCCAAGAAGTCCGGACTTCACCCCTCCACTTT. The gene calls are TRBV4-3 and TRBJ1-6, with no clear D. Germline values: CDR1 LGHNA, CDR2 YSLEER. Trimming took off 0 bases at V and 9 bases at J, with 9 bases between the two ends. This CDR3 is 14 amino acids long.

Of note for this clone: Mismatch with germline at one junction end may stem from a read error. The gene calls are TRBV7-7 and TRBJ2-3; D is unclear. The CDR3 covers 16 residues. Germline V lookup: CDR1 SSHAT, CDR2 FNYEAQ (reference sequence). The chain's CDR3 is CASSLEYGQSTDTQYF. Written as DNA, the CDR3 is TGTGCTAGCAGCTTAGAGTACGGGCAAAGCACAGATACGCAGTATTTT.

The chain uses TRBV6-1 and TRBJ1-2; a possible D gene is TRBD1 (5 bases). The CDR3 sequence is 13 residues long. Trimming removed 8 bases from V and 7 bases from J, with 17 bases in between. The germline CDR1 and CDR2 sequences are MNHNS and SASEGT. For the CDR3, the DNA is TGTGCCAGCCTGATAGGGGTCCGGGGTGGCTACACCTTC. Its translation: CASLIGVRGGYTF.

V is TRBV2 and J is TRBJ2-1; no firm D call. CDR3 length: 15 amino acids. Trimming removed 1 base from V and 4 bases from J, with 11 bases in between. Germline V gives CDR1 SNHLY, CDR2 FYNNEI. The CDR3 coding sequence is TGTGCCAGCAGTGAAGGGTGGAACTCTTACAATGAGCAGTTCTTC. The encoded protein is CASSEGWNSYNEQFF. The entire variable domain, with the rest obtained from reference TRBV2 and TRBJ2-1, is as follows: EPEVTQTPSHQVTQMGQEVILRCVPISNHLYFYWYRQILGQKVEFLVSFYNNEISEKSEIFDDQFSVERPDGSNFTLKIRSTKLEDSAMYFCASSEGWNSYNEQFFGPGTRLTVL.

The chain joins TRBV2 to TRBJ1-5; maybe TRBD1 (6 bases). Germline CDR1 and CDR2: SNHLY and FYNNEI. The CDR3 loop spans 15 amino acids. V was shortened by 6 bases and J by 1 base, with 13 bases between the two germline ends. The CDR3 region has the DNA TGTGCCAGCAGGGGCCTAGGGGGAAGCAATCAGCCCCAGCATTTT. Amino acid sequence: CASRGLGGSNQPQHF.

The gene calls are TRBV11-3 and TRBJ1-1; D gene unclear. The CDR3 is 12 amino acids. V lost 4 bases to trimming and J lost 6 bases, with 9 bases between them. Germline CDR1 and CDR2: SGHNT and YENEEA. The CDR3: CASSSRRSEAFF. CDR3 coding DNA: TGTGCCAGCAGCTCGCGGCGGTCTGAAGCTTTCTTT.

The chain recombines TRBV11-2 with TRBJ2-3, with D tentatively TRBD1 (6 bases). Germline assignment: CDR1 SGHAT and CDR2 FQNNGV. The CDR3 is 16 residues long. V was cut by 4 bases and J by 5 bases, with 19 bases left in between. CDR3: CASSSGPNRAEDTQYF. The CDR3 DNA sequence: TGTGCCAGCAGCTCGGGCCCTAACAGGGCGGAAGATACGCAGTATTTT.